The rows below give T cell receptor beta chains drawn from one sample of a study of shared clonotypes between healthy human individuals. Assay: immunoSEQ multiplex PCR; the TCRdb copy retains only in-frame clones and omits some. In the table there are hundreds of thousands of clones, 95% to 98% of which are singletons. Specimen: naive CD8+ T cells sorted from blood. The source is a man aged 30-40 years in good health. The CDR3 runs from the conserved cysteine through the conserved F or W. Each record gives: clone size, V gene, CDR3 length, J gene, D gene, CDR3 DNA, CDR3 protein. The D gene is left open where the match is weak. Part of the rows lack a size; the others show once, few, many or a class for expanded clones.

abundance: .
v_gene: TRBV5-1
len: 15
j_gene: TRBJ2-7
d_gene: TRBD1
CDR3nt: TGCGCCAGCAGTACAGGGGGAGTCTATTCCTACGAGCAGTACTTC
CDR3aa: CASSTGGVYSYEQYF

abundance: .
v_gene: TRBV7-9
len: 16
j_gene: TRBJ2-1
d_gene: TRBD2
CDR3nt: TGTGCCAGCAGGTCAAGACTAGCGGGGTACTACAATGAGCAGTTCTTC
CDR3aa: CASRSRLAGYYNEQFF

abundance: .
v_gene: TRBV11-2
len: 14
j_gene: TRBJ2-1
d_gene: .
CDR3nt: TGTGCCAGCAGCTCGATTAGCTCCTACAATGAGCAGTTCTTC
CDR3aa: CASSSISSYNEQFF

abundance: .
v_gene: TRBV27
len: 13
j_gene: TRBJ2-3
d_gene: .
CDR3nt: TGTGCCAGCATCCATCGGGCCACAGATACGCAGTATTTT
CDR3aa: CASIHRATDTQYF

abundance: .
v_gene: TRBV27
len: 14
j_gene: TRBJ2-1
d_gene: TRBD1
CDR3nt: TGTGCCAGCAGTCCTGGACAGGGGGCCTATGAGCAGTTCTTC
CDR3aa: CASSPGQGAYEQFF

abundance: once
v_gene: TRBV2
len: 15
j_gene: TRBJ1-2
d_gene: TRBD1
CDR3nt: TGTGCCAGGAGCCCGAGGACAGGGACGGACTATGGCTACACCTTC
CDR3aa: CARSPRTGTDYGYTF

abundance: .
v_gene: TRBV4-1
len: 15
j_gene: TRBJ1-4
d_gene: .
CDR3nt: TGCGCCAGCAGCCAAAACATAGCCGGGAATGAAAAACTGTTTTTT
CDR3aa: CASSQNIAGNEKLFF

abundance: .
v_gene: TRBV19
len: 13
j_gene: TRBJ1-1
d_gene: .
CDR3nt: TGTGCCAGTAGTACCCAGGTGTACACTGAAGCTTTCTTT
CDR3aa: CASSTQVYTEAFF

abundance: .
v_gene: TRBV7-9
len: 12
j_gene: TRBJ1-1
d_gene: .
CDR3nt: TGTGCCAGCACCCAGGGGTACACTGAAGCTTTCTTT
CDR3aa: CASTQGYTEAFF

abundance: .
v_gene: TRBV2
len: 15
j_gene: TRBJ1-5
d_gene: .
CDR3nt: TGTGCCAGCAGTGAATACCGGGACGGCAATCAGCCCCAGCATTTT
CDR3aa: CASSEYRDGNQPQHF

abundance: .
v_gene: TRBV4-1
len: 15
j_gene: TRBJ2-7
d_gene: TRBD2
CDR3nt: TGCGCCAGCAGCCAACCGGGGGGATTTTCCTACGAGCAGTACTTC
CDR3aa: CASSQPGGFSYEQYF

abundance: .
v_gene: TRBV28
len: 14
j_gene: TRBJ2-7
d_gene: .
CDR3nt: TGTGCCAGCAGTTTAGTACTAGTTGGGAGCGAGCAGTACTTC
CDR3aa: CASSLVLVGSEQYF

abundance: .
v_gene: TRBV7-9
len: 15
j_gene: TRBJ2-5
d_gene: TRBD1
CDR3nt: TGTGCCAGCAGCTTAGACAGGGGGCTACAAGAGACCCAGTACTTC
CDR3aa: CASSLDRGLQETQYF

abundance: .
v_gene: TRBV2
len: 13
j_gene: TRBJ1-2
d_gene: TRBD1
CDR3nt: TGTGCCAGCAGCGGGACAGTGAACTATGGCTACACCTTC
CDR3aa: CASSGTVNYGYTF

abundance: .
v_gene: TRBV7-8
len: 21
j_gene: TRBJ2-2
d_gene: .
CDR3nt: TGTGCCAGCAGCTCCAAGATGGGACCTAGCACCCAAGACCCGAACACCGGGGAGCTGTTTTTT
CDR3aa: CASSSKMGPSTQDPNTGELFF

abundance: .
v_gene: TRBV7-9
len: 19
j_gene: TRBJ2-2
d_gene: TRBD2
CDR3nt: TGTGCCAGCAGCTCTGGGTGGGGTAGCGGGGATACGAACACCGGGGAGCTGTTTTTT
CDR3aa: CASSSGWGSGDTNTGELFF

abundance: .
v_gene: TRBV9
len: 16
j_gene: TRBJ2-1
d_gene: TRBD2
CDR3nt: TGTGCCAGCAGCGGAAGAACTAGCGGGAGTTTAAATGAGCAGTTCTTC
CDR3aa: CASSGRTSGSLNEQFF

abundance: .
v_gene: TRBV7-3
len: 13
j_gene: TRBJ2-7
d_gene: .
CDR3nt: TGTGCCAGCAGCCTGAACGGAGGACGGGAGCAGTACTTC
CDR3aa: CASSLNGGREQYF

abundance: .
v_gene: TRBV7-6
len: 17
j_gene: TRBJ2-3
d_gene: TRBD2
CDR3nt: TGTGCCAGCAGCTTAGAGGTCCTAGCGGGAGGGTTCGGTACGCAGTATTTT
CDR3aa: CASSLEVLAGGFGTQYF

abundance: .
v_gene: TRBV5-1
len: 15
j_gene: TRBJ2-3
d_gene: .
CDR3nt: TGCGCCAGCAGCCCTACCAGCGGCCGCACAGATACGCAGTATTTT
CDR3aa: CASSPTSGRTDTQYF

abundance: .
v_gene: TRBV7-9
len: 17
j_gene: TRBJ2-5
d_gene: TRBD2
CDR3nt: TGTGCCAGCAGCTGGGCGGGACTAGCGGAAAAGAAGGGGACCCAGTACTTC
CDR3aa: CASSWAGLAEKKGTQYF

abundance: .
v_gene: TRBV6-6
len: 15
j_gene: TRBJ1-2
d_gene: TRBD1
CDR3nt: TGTGCCAGCAGCGACGCCACAGGGGCCAGTGGAGGCTACACCTTC
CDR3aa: CASSDATGASGGYTF

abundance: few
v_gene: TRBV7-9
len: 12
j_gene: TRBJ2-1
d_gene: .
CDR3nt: TGTGCCAGCAGCTTAGGAGTAAATGAGCAGTTCTTC
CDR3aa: CASSLGVNEQFF

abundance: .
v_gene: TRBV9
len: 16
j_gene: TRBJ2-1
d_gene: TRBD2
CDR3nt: TGTGCCAGCAGCGCCTCCTGGGGACTAGCACCAAATGAGCAGTTCTTC
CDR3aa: CASSASWGLAPNEQFF

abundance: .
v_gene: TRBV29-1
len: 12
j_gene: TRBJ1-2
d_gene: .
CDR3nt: TGCAGCGTTGAGACCAGGGACTATGGCTACACCTTC
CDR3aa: CSVETRDYGYTF

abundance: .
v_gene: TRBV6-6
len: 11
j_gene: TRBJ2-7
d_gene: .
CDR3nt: TGTGCCAGCAGTTACCAAAAGAAACAGTACTTC
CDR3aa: CASSYQKKQYF

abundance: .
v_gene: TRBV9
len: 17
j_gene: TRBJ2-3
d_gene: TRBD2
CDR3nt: TGTGCCAGCAGCGTAGCCCGGAGCGGGAGGGCCACAGATACGCAGTATTTT
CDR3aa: CASSVARSGRATDTQYF

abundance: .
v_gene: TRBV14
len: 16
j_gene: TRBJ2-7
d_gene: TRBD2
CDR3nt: TGTGCCAGCAGCCAGATTGGAGCGGGAGCGACCTACGAGCAGTACTTC
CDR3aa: CASSQIGAGATYEQYF

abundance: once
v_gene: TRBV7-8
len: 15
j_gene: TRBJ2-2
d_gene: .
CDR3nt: TGTGCCAGCAGCTTAGGGCCGGTGTGGCCCGGGGAGCTGTTTTTT
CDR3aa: CASSLGPVWPGELFF

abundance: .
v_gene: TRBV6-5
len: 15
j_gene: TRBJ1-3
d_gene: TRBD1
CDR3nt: TGTGCCAGCAGAACCGGGACAGGGTCTGGAAACACCATATATTTT
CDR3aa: CASRTGTGSGNTIYF

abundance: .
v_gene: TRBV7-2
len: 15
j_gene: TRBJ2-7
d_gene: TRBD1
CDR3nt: TGTGCCAGCAGCTTAGCGGACAGGACCACCTACGAGCAGTACTTC
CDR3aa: CASSLADRTTYEQYF

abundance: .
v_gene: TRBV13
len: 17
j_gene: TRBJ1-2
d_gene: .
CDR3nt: TGTGCCAGCAGCTTAGGTAGAGCTTTTGGCGGAATTATGACGTGCACCTTC
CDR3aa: CASSLGRAFGGIMTCTF

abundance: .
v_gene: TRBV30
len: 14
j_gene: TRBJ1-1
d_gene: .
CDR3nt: TGTGCCTGGAGTGTAGCACAGAGGAACACTGAAGCTTTCTTT
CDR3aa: CAWSVAQRNTEAFF

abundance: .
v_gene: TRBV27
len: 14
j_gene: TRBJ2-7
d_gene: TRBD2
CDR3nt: TGTGCCAGCAGTCCTTCGGGACTAGGTTCCGAGCAGTACTTC
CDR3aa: CASSPSGLGSEQYF

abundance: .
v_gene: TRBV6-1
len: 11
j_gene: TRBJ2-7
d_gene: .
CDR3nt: TGTGCCAGCAGTGAGGGAGCGACGCAGTACTTC
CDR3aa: CASSEGATQYF

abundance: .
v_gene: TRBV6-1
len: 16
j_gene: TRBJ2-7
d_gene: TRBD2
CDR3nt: TGTGCCAGCAGTGAAGCTATAGAGGGACTATTCTACGAGCAGTACTTC
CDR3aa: CASSEAIEGLFYEQYF

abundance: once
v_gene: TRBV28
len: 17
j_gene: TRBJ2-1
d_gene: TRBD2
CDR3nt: TGTGCCAGCAGCTACTCGTTGGTAGCGGGTTCCTACAATGAGCAGTTCTTC
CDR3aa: CASSYSLVAGSYNEQFF

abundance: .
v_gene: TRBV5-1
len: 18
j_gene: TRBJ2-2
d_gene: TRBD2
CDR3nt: TGCGCCAGCAGCTTGAGACTAGCGGGACCCGCGAACACCGGGGAGCTGTTTTTT
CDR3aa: CASSLRLAGPANTGELFF

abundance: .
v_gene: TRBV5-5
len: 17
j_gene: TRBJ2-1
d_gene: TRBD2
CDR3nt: TGTGCCAGCAGCTGGACTAGCGGTATAAGCAGATGGGATGAGCAGTTCTTC
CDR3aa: CASSWTSGISRWDEQFF

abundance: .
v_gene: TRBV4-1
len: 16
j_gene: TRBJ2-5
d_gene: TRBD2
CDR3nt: TGCGCCAGCAGCCAGACTAGCGGGAGATTTCAAGAGACCCAGTACTTC
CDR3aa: CASSQTSGRFQETQYF

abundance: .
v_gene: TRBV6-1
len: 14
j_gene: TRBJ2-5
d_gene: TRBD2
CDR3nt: TGTGCCACCCGACTAGCGGGAGCTGGTGAGACCCAGTACTTC
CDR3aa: CATRLAGAGETQYF